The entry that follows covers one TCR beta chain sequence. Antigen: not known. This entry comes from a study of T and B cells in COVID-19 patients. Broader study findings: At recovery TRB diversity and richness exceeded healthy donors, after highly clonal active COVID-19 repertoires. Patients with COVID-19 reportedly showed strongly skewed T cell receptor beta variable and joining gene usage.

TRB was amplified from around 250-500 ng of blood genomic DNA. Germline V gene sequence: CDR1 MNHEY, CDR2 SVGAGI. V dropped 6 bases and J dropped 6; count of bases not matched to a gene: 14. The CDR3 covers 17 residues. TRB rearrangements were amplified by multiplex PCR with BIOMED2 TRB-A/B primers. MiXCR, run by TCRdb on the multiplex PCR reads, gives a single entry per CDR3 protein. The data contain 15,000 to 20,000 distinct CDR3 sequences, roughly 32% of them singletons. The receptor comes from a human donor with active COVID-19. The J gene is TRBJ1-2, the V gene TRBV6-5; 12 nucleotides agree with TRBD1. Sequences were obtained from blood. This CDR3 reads CASSPWGQGATTNGYTF. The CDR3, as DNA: TGTGCCAGCAGCCCCTGGGGACAGGGGGCAACTACGAATGGCTACACCTTC.